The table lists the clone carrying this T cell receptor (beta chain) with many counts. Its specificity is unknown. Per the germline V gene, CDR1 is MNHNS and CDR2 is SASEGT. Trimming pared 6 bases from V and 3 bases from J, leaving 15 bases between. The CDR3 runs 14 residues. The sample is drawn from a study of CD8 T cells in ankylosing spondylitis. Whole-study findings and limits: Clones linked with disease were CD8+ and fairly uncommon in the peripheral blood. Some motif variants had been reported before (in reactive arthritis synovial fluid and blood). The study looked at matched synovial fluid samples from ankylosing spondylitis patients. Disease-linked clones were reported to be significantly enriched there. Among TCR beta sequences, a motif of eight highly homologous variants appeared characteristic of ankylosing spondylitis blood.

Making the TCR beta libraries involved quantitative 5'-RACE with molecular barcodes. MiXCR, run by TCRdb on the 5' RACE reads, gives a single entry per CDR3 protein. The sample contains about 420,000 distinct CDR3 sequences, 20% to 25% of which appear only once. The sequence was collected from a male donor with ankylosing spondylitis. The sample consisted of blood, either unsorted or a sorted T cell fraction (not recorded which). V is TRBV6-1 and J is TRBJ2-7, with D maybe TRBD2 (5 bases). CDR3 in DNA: TGTGCCAGCAGAATCTCATATGCGGGCTACGAGCAGTACTTC. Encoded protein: CASRISYAGYEQYF.